The next 16 T cell receptor beta chains were all read from a single sample in a study of radiation and T cells in renal cell carcinoma. Time point described: blood 4 weeks post-SBRT, at nephrectomy. As to treatment: 15 Gy SBRT to primary tumor, nephrectomy 4 weeks later. Produced via immunoSEQ multiplex PCR; TCRdb's table is partial and in-frame only. Of about 74,000 clones listed, about 89% were seen once; the top ten hold more than 5.5%. Sequenced material: blood, taken from a patient whose treatment included radiotherapy and nephrectomy. The receptors were gathered from a woman aged 70-85 years with renal cell carcinoma.

The rearrangement uses TRBV28 and TRBJ2-7; the match to TRBD1 covers 8 bases. V shed 8 bases, J shed 7 bases, and the junction held 13 bases outside the gene matches. Germline CDR1 reads MDHEN; CDR2 reads SYDVKM. This CDR3 comprises 14 residues. The CDR3 DNA reads as TGTGCCAGCCTTAGCAGGGGGCCCCTGGTTGAGCAGTACTTC. Protein sequence: CASLSRGPLVEQYF.

The chain employs TRBV19 and TRBJ2-2, with no clear D. The CDR3 runs to 14 residues. Germline CDR1 LNHDA, CDR2 SQIVND (reference sequence). The V and J ends lost 1 base and 1 base respectively, with 4 bases between them. The CDR3, as DNA: TGTGCCAGTAGTATAGGGGTGAACACCGGGGAGCTGTTTTTT. It codes for CASSIGVNTGELFF.

The V gene is TRBV6-1, the J gene TRBJ2-2; unclear D gene. The CDR3 is 12 residues long. Germline-derived CDR1 and CDR2 are MNHNS and SASEGT. V dropped 7 bases and J dropped 4 bases, with 7 bases sitting between them. CDR3 DNA sequence: TGTGCCAGCACCGGGCCCACCGGGGAGCTGTTTTTT. It codes for CASTGPTGELFF.

The chain has TRBV6-5 and TRBJ2-3; 8 bases agree with TRBD2. Losses at the gene ends were 4 bases for V and 5 bases for J; bases not matched to a gene: 5. Germline CDR1 MNHEY, CDR2 SVGAGI. The CDR3 is 14 amino acids. The DNA of the CDR3 is TGTGCCAGCAGTTCCGGGGGGGCAAGAGATACGCAGTATTTT. Translation: CASSSGGARDTQYF.

The V and J genes are TRBV30 and TRBJ1-1; 8 nucleotides agree with TRBD1. CDR3 length: 13 residues. Germline V CDR1 and CDR2: GTSNPN, SVGIG (reference sequence). V was clipped by 5 bases and J by 3 bases; unmatched bases: 5. The CDR3 reads CAWVTGVYTEAFF. Here the CDR3 DNA reads TGTGCCTGGGTGACAGGGGTTTACACTGAAGCTTTCTTT.

The chain links TRBV19 to TRBJ2-2; D could derive from TRBD1 or TRBD2 (5 bases each). Germline V gene lookup returns CDR1 LNHDA and CDR2 SQIVND (reference sequence). V was pared by 3 bases and J by 5 bases, with 19 bases between. The CDR3 is 17 residues long. The CDR3 region is CASSINPPGPATGELFF. The CDR3 DNA is TGTGCCAGTAGTATTAACCCCCCGGGGCCCGCTACCGGGGAGCTGTTTTTT.

The chain is built from TRBV12-5 and TRBJ1-1, with 9 bases lining up with TRBD1. From germline, CDR1 is LGHNT and CDR2 FRNRAP. The CDR3 runs 14 residues. The ends lost 4 bases at V and 4 bases at J; junction bases unmatched: 4. In nucleotides, the CDR3 is TGTGCTAGTGGTTCGGACAGGGGCGTCACTGAAGCTTTCTTT. It yields the protein CASGSDRGVTEAFF.

The chain has TRBV7-9 and TRBJ1-2; D unclear. Germline-derived CDR1 and CDR2 are SEHNR and FQNEAQ (reference sequence). The CDR3 spans 12 residues. Deletions cut 7 bases from V and 2 bases from J, with 8 bases between. The CDR3 nucleotides read TGTGCCAGCACCCCCCCCAACTATGGCTACACCTTC. Its protein product is CASTPPNYGYTF.

The rearrangement links TRBV15 to TRBJ1-2, with TRBD1 matching 8 bases. CDR1 is LNHNV, CDR2 YYDKDF, per germline (reference sequence). V trimming: 1 base; J trimming: 4 bases; junction bases outside the gene matches: 2. The CDR3 runs to 14 residues. The CDR3 region has the DNA TGTGCCACCAGCAGAGCTGGACAGGGCTATGGCTACACCTTC. As protein: CATSRAGQGYGYTF.

The chain is built from TRBV15 and TRBJ2-5; a weak D match, TRBD1 (7 bases). Germline loops: CDR1 LNHNV, CDR2 YYDKDF (reference sequence). V was pared by 3 bases and J by 5 bases, with 13 bases between. CDR3 length equals 14 residues. CDR3 sequence reads: CATSREGAGETQYF. CDR3 coding DNA: TGTGCCACCAGCAGGGAGGGGGCAGGGGAGACCCAGTACTTC.

This clone was observed once. The genes are TRBV18 and TRBJ2-1; TRBD2 aligns across 8 bases. V was pared by 3 bases and J by 4 bases, with 8 bases of the junction left unmatched. This CDR3 has 16 amino acids. Germline-derived CDR1 and CDR2 are KGHSH and LQKENI. The CDR3 protein is CASSPSAGGGYNEQFF. For the CDR3, the DNA is TGTGCCAGCTCACCGTCCGCGGGGGGCGGGTACAATGAGCAGTTCTTC.

The chain carries TRBV5-4 and TRBJ2-1; 13 bases align to TRBD2. This CDR3 contains 17 residues. J was trimmed by 4 bases and V by 3 bases; bases with no gene match: 7. Per the germline V gene, CDR1 is SGHNT and CDR2 is YYREEE (reference sequence). CDR3 coding DNA: TGTGCCAGCAGCTCAGGACTAGCGGGGGAGAAATACAATGAGCAGTTCTTC. This encodes CASSSGLAGEKYNEQFF. The full variable domain, its missing parts supplied by reference TRBV5-4 and TRBJ2-1, is ETGVTQSPTHLIKTRGQQVTLRCSSQSGHNTVSWYQQALGQGPQFIFQYYREEENGRGNFPPRFSGLQFPNYSSELNVNALELDDSALYLCASSSGLAGEKYNEQFFGPGTRLTVL.

The gene calls are TRBV15 and TRBJ1-1, with D unclear. The CDR3 loop spans 15 amino acids. V lost 0 bases, J lost 9 bases, and 17 bases lay in between. Germline V gene lookup returns CDR1 LNHNV and CDR2 YYDKDF (reference sequence). CDR3 region: CATSREEGTPRQAFF. The DNA of the CDR3 is TGTGCCACCAGCAGAGAGGAAGGCACACCGCGGCAAGCTTTCTTT.

This chain connects TRBV18 to TRBJ2-3; 7 bases are shared with TRBD1. The ends lost 6 bases at V and 2 bases at J; junction bases unmatched: 5. Germline CDR1 is KGHSH and CDR2 is LQKENI. The CDR3 totals 14 residues. The CDR3 DNA is TGTGCCAGCTCGGGCAGGGGGACCACAGATACGCAGTATTTT. Its translation: CASSGRGTTDTQYF.

The genes are TRBV4-2 and TRBJ1-2; 7 nucleotides agree with TRBD1. V was clipped by 1 base and J by 3 bases; unmatched bases: 5. The CDR3 loop spans 15 amino acids. Germline V gene sequence: CDR1 LGHNA, CDR2 YNFKEQ. The CDR3 reads CASSQVGQRDYGYTF. The CDR3 nucleotides read TGTGCCAGCAGCCAAGTGGGACAGCGGGACTATGGCTACACCTTC.

This chain connects TRBV6-6 to TRBJ2-1; D is uncertain. Germline CDR1 is MNHNY and CDR2 is SVGAGI (reference sequence). Trimming pared 7 bases from V and 5 bases from J, leaving 12 bases between. The CDR3 extends over 13 amino acids. The CDR3 sequence is CASTTSAHNEQFF. The DNA for the CDR3 is TGTGCCAGCACCACGTCAGCCCACAATGAGCAGTTCTTC.